Below are 17 T cell receptor beta chains sequenced from a single sample in a study of T cell repertoires in ileal Crohn's disease. TCRdb's table, derived via immunoSEQ multiplex PCR, lists solely in-frame clones and lacks some. The table shows 1,500 to 2,000 clones, with about nine tenths occurring only once. Time point meaning: inflamed ileum from the surgical specimen. The sample was ileal tissue. These receptors all come from an adult with Crohn's disease.

The rearrangement uses TRBV6-5 and TRBJ1-5, with a tentative D call TRBD1 (6 bases). V lost 8 bases to trimming and J lost 6 bases, with 17 bases between them. The length of the CDR3 is 14 residues. The germline gives CDR1 MNHEY, CDR2 SVGAGI. Here the CDR3 reads CASGGALGAQPQHF. The DNA of the CDR3 is TGTGCCAGCGGGGGGGCACTAGGGGCTCAGCCCCAGCATTTT.

The V and J genes are TRBV2 and TRBJ2-1; 7 bases are shared with TRBD2. J lost 2 bases, V lost 7 bases, and 5 bases had no gene match. Germline CDR1 reads SNHLY; CDR2 reads FYNNEI. CDR3 length: 14 residues. The CDR3 DNA sequence: TGTGCCAGCAATTTAGCGGGCACCTACAATGAGCAGTTCTTC. The encoded protein is CASNLAGTYNEQFF.

The rearrangement uses TRBV9 and TRBJ2-7; 13 bases match TRBD2. This CDR3 region has 15 residues. Germline V gene data show CDR1 as SGDLS and CDR2 as YYNGEE. The ends lost 3 bases at V and 5 bases at J; junction bases unmatched: 5. The CDR3 sequence is CASSARTSGSHEQYF. The CDR3 DNA is TGTGCCAGCAGCGCACGGACTAGCGGGAGCCACGAGCAGTACTTC.

The chain joins TRBV4-2 to TRBJ2-1; D remains ambiguous. CDR1 and CDR2 (germline): LGHNA, YNFKEQ. Trimming took off 5 bases at V and 3 bases at J, with 17 bases between the two ends. This CDR3 has 16 residues. Here the CDR3 reads CASSYSRAPDYNEQFF. CDR3 DNA: TGTGCCAGCAGCTACTCCCGGGCCCCCGACTACAATGAGCAGTTCTTC.

The chain combines TRBV2 with TRBJ2-1, with TRBD2 identical over 8 bases. V dropped 7 bases and J dropped 11; count of bases not matched to a gene: 13. CDR1 is SNHLY and CDR2 is FYNNEI in the germline V gene. This CDR3 has 14 residues. CDR3 region: CASNRAAGGLKQFF. DNA of the CDR3: TGTGCCAGCAACAGGGCTGCGGGAGGCTTGAAGCAGTTCTTC.

This chain links TRBV4-1 with TRBJ1-4, with unresolved D. Trimming left V 2 bases short and J 3 bases short, with 7 bases between. The germline V gene encodes CDR1 MGHRA and CDR2 YSYEKL. The length of the CDR3 is 14 residues. The CDR3 spells CASSQIDPNEKLFF. In nucleotides, the CDR3 is TGCGCCAGCAGCCAAATAGATCCTAATGAAAAACTGTTTTTT.

The J gene is TRBJ2-7, the V gene TRBV16; possibly TRBD1 for D (6 bases). The germline V gene encodes CDR1 KGHSY and CDR2 FQNENV. The CDR3 loop spans 12 amino acids. Trimming removed 4 bases from V and 3 bases from J, with 7 bases in between. The DNA for the CDR3 is TGTGCCAGCAGCCTAGGGGGCTACGAGCAGTACTTC. It specifies CASSLGGYEQYF.

Details on this clone: The germline gene is not matched at one end of the junction; a read error may be the cause. This chain links TRBV7-2 with TRBJ2-5; 12 nucleotides agree with TRBD1. Germline V gene data show CDR1 as SGHTA and CDR2 as FQGNSA. The CDR3 runs 16 residues. The CDR3 sequence is CASSLGTGGLKVAQYF. The CDR3 DNA follows: TGTGCCAGCAGTTTAGGGACAGGGGGCTTGAAGGTGGCCCAGTACTTC.

The chain links TRBV11-2 to TRBJ2-1; D perhaps matches TRBD2 (5 bases). Trimming stripped 4 bases from V and 8 bases from J, with 18 bases between. The V gene's germline CDR1 is SGHAT and CDR2 FQNNGV. CDR3 length: 15 residues. CDR3 nucleotides: TGTGCCAGCAGCTCGCGGGCCCTCCCGACGCATGAGCAGTTCTTC. Translated: CASSSRALPTHEQFF.

The genes are TRBV4-1 and TRBJ1-1, with TRBD1 identical over 10 bases. Germline values: CDR1 MGHRA, CDR2 YSYEKL. CDR3 size: 17 residues. V shed 3 bases and J 6 bases; nucleotides not matched to a gene: 13. CDR3 protein: CASSHTGTGVVVAEAFF. CDR3 nucleotide sequence: TGCGCCAGCAGCCATACCGGGACAGGGGTTGTGGTGGCTGAAGCTTTCTTT.

In its sample, this clone was seen once. Other nucleotide sequences in the sample specify the same CDR3. The chain carries TRBV27 and TRBJ1-5, with no clear D. V lost 5 bases and J lost 2, with 7 bases in between. The CDR3 is 13 residues long. In germline, CDR1 is MNHEY, CDR2 SMNVEV (reference sequence). The CDR3 coding sequence is TGTGCCAGCAGTGACAACGGCAATCAGCCCCAGCATTTT. Translation: CASSDNGNQPQHF.

The V call is TRBV11-3, the J call TRBJ2-3, with D possibly TRBD2 on 6 matching bases. The CDR3 has 14 amino acids. Germline V CDR1 and CDR2: SGHNT, YENEEA. V gave up 5 bases and J gave up 0 bases, with 9 bases separating them. The CDR3 region is CASSLGLSTDTQYF. The CDR3 DNA sequence: TGTGCCAGCAGCCTGGGACTGAGCACAGATACGCAGTATTTT.

The chain is built from TRBV19 and TRBJ1-5; TRBD1 aligns across 7 bases. Germline loops: CDR1 LNHDA, CDR2 SQIVND (reference sequence). The CDR3 extends over 13 amino acids. Germline trimming cut 10 bases from V and 7 bases from J; bases unmatched to any gene: 10. CDR3 coding DNA: TGTGCCATCTCACAGGGGCCGCAACAGCCCCAGCATTTT. This translates into CAISQGPQQPQHF.

The V and J genes are TRBV28 and TRBJ1-2, with D perhaps matching TRBD1 (6 bases). Germline V gene lookup returns CDR1 MDHEN and CDR2 SYDVKM. The V and J ends lost 4 bases and 7 bases respectively, with 16 bases between them. The CDR3 covers 14 residues. CDR3 DNA: TGTGCCAGCAGTTCCAGCAACAGGGTTAGTGGCTACACCTTC. This translates into CASSSSNRVSGYTF.

This chain uses TRBV27 with TRBJ2-7; D might be TRBD2 (6 bases). Germline CDR1 MNHEY, CDR2 SMNVEV (reference sequence). V gave up 7 bases and J gave up 4 bases, with 14 bases separating them. The CDR3 loop spans 13 amino acids. CDR3 region: CASKGGDRYEQYF. The CDR3 coding sequence is TGTGCCAGCAAGGGCGGGGATCGGTACGAGCAGTACTTC.

This chain joins TRBV15 and TRBJ2-3; a possible D gene is TRBD1 (5 bases). Germline CDR1 LNHNV, CDR2 YYDKDF (reference sequence). The CDR3 length is 13 residues. The V end was cut by 1 base, the J end by 5 bases, with 7 bases between. The CDR3 sequence: CATSRGQGDTQYF. The CDR3 nucleotides read TGTGCCACCAGCAGAGGGCAGGGAGATACGCAGTATTTT.

The CDR3 region has the DNA TGTGCCAGCAGCTTAAAGGGTCATTCCAATGAGCAGTTCTTC. This gives the protein CASSLKGHSNEQFF. The genes are TRBV7-3 and TRBJ2-1; no definite D call. The V end was cut by 1 base, the J end by 6 bases, with 10 bases between. The germline V gene has CDR1 SGHTA and CDR2 FQGTGA. The CDR3 runs to 14 residues.